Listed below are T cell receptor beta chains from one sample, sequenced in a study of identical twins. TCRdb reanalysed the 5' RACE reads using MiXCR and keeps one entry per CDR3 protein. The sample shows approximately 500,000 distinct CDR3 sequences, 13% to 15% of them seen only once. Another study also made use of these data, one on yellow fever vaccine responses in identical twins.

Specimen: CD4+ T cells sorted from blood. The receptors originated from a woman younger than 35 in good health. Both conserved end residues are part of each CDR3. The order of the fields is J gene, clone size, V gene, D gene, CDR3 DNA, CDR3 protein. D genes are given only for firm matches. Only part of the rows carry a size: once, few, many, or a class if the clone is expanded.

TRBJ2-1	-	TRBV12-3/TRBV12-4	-	TGTGCCAGCGATCCCCTGAAACCCCCTCAGTTCTTC	CASDPLKPPQFF
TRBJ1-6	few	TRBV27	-	TGTGCCAGCAGCGGTTCGCAGCTCTATAATTCACCCCTCCACTTT	CASSGSQLYNSPLHF
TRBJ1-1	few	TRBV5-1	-	TGCGCCAGCAGTCAGGGGTCGCAGATGACTGAAGCTTTCTTT	CASSQGSQMTEAFF
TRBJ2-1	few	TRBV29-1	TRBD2	TGCAGCGTTCGTGGATTCGCTAGCGGGAGTTCGGATGAGCAGTTCTTC	CSVRGFASGSSDEQFF
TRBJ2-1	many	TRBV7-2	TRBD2	TGTGCCAGCAGCTTAGTAGCGGGGGGCTCCTACAATGAGCAGTTCTTC	CASSLVAGGSYNEQFF
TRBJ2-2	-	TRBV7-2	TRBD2	TGTGCCAGCAGCGCCAGCGCTACCGGACTAGCGGGAGTTACCGGGGAGCTGTTTTTT	CASSASATGLAGVTGELFF
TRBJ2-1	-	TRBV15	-	TGTGCTACCAGCAGAGATTACGGGAGCTCCTACAATGAGCAGTTCTTC	CATSRDYGSSYNEQFF
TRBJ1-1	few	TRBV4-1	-	TGCGCCAGCAGCCAAGAGGACAGAGAGAACACTGAAGCTTTCTTT	CASSQEDRENTEAFF
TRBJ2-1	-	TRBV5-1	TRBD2	TGCGCCAGCTCTGTGGGACTAGAGGTGGATGAGCAGTTCTTC	CASSVGLEVDEQFF
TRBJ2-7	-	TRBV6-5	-	TGTGCCAGCAGTCACAATACCGGACCCTACGAGCAGTACTTC	CASSHNTGPYEQYF
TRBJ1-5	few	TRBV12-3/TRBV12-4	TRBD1	TGTGCCAGCAGCCTCGGACAGGGTCCCCAGCATTTT	CASSLGQGPQHF
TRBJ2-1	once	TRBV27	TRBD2	TGTGCCAGCAGTTTATTAGGACTAGCGGGGGAGAGCTCCTACAATGAGCAGTTCTTC	CASSLLGLAGESSYNEQFF
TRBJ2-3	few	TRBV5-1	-	TGCGCCAGCAGCTCACGGACGACTAGCACAGATACGCAGTATTTT	CASSSRTTSTDTQYF
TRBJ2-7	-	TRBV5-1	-	TGCGCCAGCAGCTTGGACCGGAACCGGGACACCATCTCCTACGAGCAGTACTTC	CASSLDRNRDTISYEQYF
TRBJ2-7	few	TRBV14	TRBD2	TGTGCCAGCAGCCAAGTTGGTAGCGGGAGGGACGAGCAGTACTTC	CASSQVGSGRDEQYF
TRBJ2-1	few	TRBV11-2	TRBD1	TGTGCCAGCAGCTATTACAGGGGGCTTCACAATGAGCAGTTCTTC	CASSYYRGLHNEQFF
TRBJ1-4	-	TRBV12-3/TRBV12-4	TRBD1	TGTGCCAGCGGTACAGGGGCGCCGAGTGAAAAACTGTTTTTT	CASGTGAPSEKLFF
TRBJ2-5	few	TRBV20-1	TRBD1	TGCAGTGCTAACATACAGGGGGAGACCCAGTACTTC	CSANIQGETQYF
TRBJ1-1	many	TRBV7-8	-	TGTGCCAGCAGCTTTAATAGCTGGGGGACCTCTGAAGCTTTCTTT	CASSFNSWGTSEAFF
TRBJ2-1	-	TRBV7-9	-	TGTGCCAGCAGCTTAGTCTGGCCAGAATACAATGAGCAGTTCTTC	CASSLVWPEYNEQFF
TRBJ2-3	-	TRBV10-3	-	TGTGCCATCAGTGAGTCGGGTGTTGGGGTTACAGATACGCAGTATTTT	CAISESGVGVTDTQYF
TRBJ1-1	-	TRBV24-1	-	TGTGCCACCAGTGACCCCCCAGGCACTGAAGCTTTCTTT	CATSDPPGTEAFF
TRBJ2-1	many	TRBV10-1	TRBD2	TGCGCCAGCAGAAGCGGGACTAGCTGCCTGTCCTACAATGAGCAGTTCTTC	CASRSGTSCLSYNEQFF
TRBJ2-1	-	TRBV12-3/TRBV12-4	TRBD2	TGTGCCAGCAGTTTAGCAGGTAGCGGGAATTACAATGAGCAGTTCTTC	CASSLAGSGNYNEQFF
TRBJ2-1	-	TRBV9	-	TGTGCCAGCAGCGTAGTTGGGACTCCCCACGCCTACAATGAGCAGTTCTTC	CASSVVGTPHAYNEQFF
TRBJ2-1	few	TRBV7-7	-	TGTGCCAGCAGTCCATCCCCCCTAGAGAGTGAGCAGTTCTTC	CASSPSPLESEQFF
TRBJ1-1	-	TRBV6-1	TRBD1	TGTGCCAGCAGAGACCGGGACAGGGTGGGCACTGAAGCTTTCTTT	CASRDRDRVGTEAFF